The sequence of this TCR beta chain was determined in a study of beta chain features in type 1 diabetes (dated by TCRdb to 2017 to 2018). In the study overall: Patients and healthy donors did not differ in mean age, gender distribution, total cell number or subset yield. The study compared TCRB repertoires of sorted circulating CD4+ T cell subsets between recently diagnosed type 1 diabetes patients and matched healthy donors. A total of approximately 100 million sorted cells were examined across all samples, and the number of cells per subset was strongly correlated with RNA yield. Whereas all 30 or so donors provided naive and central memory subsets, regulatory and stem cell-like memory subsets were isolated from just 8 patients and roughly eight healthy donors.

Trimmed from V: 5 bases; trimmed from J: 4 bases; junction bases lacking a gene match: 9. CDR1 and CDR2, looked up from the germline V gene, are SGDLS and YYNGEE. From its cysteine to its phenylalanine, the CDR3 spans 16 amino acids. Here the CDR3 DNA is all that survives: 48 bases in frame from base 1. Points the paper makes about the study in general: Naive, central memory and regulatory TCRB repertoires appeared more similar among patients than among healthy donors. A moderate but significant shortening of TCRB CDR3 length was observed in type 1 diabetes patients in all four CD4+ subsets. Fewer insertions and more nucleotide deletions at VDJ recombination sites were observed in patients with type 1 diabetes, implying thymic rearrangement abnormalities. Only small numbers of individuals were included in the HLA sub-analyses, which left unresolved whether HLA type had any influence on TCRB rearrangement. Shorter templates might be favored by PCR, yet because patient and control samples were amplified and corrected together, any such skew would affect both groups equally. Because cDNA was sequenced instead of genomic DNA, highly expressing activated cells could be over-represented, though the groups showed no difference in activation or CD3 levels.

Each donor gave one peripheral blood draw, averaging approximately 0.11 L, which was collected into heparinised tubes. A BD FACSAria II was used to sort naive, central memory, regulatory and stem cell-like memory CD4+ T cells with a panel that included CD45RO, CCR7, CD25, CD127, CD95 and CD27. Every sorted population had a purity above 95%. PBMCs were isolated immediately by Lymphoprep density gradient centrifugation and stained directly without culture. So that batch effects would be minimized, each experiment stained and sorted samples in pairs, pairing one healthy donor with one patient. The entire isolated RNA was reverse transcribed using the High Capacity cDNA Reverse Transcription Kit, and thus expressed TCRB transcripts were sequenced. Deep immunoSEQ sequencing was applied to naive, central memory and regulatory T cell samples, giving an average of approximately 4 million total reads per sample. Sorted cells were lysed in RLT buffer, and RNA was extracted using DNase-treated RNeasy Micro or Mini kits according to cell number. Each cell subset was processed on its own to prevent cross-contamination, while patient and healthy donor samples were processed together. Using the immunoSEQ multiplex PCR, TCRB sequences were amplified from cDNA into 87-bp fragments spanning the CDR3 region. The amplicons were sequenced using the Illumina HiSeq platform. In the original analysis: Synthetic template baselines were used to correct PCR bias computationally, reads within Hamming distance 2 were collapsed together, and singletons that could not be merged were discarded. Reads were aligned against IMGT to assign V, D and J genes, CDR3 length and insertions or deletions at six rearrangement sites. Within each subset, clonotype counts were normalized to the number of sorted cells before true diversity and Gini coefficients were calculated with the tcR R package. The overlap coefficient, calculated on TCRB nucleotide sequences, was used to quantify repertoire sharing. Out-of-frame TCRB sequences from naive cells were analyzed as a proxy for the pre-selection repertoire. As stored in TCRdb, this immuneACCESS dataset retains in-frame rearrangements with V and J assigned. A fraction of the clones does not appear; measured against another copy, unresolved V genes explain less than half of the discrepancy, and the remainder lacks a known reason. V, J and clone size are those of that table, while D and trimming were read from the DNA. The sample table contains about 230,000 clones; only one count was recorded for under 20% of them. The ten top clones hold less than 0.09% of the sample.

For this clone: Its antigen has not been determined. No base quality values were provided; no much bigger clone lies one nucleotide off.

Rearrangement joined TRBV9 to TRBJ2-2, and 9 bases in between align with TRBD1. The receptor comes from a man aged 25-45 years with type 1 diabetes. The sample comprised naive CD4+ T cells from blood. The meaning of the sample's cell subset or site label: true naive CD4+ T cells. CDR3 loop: CASRSRDRDPTGELFF. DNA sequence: TGTGCCAGCAGATCCCGGGACAGGGACCCCACCGGGGAGCTGTTTTTT. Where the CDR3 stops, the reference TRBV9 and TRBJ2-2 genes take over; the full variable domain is DSGVTQTPKHLITATGQRVTLRCSPRSGDLSVYWYQQSLDQGLQFLIQYYNGEERAKGNILERFSAQQFPDLHSELNLSSLELGDSALYFCASRSRDRDPTGELFFGEGSRLTVL.